The sequence of this T cell receptor beta chain was determined in a study of blood T cell repertoires in COVID-19. The ends lost 5 bases at V and 5 bases at J; junction bases unmatched: 12. CDR1 MNHEY and CDR2 SVGEGT come from the germline V gene. The CDR3 is 15 amino acids. Repertoires were generated with immunoSEQ multiplex PCR, while TCRdb's copy carries only in-frame clones and drops some. In the table there are 160,000 or so clones, roughly 86% of which are singletons. The genes are TRBV6-2 or TRBV6-3 and TRBJ2-7; 7 bases align to TRBD2. Sequencing used peripheral blood. The receptor was isolated from a woman aged 45-65 years with acute or convalescent COVID-19. The CDR3 protein is CASSRPEGGLNEQYF. The CDR3 nucleotides are TGTGCCAGCAGTCGACCGGAGGGAGGGCTCAACGAGCAGTACTTC.